Listed below are T cell receptor beta chains from one sample, sequenced in a study of blood T cell repertoires in COVID-19. The repertoire was sequenced with immunoSEQ multiplex PCR; TCRdb's copy has only in-frame clones and lacks some. The sample consists of around 82,000 clones, 75% to 90% of them appearing once. The material sequenced was peripheral blood. The receptor set was obtained from a man between 65 and 79 years old with active or convalescent COVID-19. Each CDR3 is given with its conserved first and last residue. The D gene is left open where the match is weak. The size of a clone is reported for some rows only, either as once, few or many, or as a class for expanded clones.

v_gene,d_gene,abundance,j_gene,CDR3aa,CDR3nt
TRBV19,NA,once,TRBJ2-1,CASSIWVSGYEQFF,TGTGCCAGTAGTATCTGGGTGTCAGGTTATGAGCAGTTCTTC
TRBV11-2,NA,NA,TRBJ1-2,CASSSLGQRTNYGYTF,TGTGCCAGCAGCTCGTTGGGACAACGTACTAACTATGGCTACACCTTC
TRBV5-1,NA,NA,TRBJ2-5,CASSTTPAGQETQYF,TGCGCCAGCAGCACCACCCCGGCGGGCCAAGAGACCCAGTACTTC
TRBV5-3,NA,NA,TRBJ1-5,CARSLNGDLYSNQPQHF,TGTGCCAGAAGCTTGAATGGAGACCTCTATAGCAATCAGCCCCAGCATTTT
TRBV9,TRBD1,NA,TRBJ2-1,CASSVLTGNNEQFF,TGTGCCAGCAGCGTACTGACAGGGAACAATGAGCAGTTCTTC
TRBV27,TRBD1,NA,TRBJ1-5,CASSEQGARNQPQHF,TGTGCCAGCAGCGAACAGGGGGCGCGGAATCAGCCCCAGCATTTT
TRBV19,NA,NA,TRBJ2-1,CASRNYGDEQFF,TGTGCCAGTAGGAATTACGGTGATGAGCAGTTCTTC
TRBV2,NA,NA,TRBJ1-3,CGTSSSGNTIYF,TGTGGAACCTCGAGCTCTGGAAACACCATATATTTT
TRBV27,NA,NA,TRBJ2-1,CASSYPRGGVNEQFF,TGTGCCAGCAGTTATCCCAGGGGAGGGGTCAATGAGCAGTTCTTC
TRBV4-3,TRBD1,few,TRBJ2-7,CASSQQLRDSGYEQYF,TGCGCCAGCAGCCAACAGCTCCGGGACAGCGGCTACGAGCAGTACTTC
TRBV12-3/TRBV12-4,NA,NA,TRBJ1-5,CASSRLSNQPQHF,TGTGCCAGCAGCAGACTGAGCAATCAGCCCCAGCATTTT
TRBV27,NA,NA,TRBJ1-1,CASSLTGRERAFF,TGTGCCAGCAGTTTGACCGGCCGGGAGAGGGCTTTCTTT
TRBV6-2/TRBV6-3,NA,once,TRBJ2-7,CASSHQLSQGHRLYEQYF,TGTGCCAGCAGTCACCAACTTTCACAGGGCCATCGACTCTACGAGCAGTACTTC